This T cell receptor (beta chain) was captured in a study of a mutant IDH1 vaccine in newly diagnosed glioma. The wider study: Vaccines were first given 4-6 weeks after radiotherapy alone, or with temozolomide cycles.

Study-level results: Vaccine-induced responses were seen in 93.3% of patients, spanning several MHC alleles.

A remark on this clone: What it recognizes is unknown.

Only in-frame clones appear in the TCRdb table, and some are missing; sequencing was by immunoSEQ multiplex PCR. The sample shows tens of thousands of clones, about 80% of them seen only once. Time point defined: week 11, during vaccination. The content of each vaccine dose was 300 ug of mutant IDH1 20-mer peptide, and topical imiquimod accompanied it. Trimming pared 1 base from V and 5 bases from J, leaving 8 bases between. The CDR3 runs to 13 residues. CDR1 is SEHNR and CDR2 is FQNEAQ in the germline V gene (reference sequence). The chain links TRBV7-9 to TRBJ1-2; no clear D. Sequencing used PBMCs, obtained from a glioma patient whose treatment included an IDH1 peptide vaccine. This TCR was recovered from a man aged 45-65 years with glioma. This CDR3 is CASSLGGWYGYTF. The CDR3 DNA sequence: TGTGCCAGCAGCTTAGGCGGGTGGTATGGCTACACCTTC.